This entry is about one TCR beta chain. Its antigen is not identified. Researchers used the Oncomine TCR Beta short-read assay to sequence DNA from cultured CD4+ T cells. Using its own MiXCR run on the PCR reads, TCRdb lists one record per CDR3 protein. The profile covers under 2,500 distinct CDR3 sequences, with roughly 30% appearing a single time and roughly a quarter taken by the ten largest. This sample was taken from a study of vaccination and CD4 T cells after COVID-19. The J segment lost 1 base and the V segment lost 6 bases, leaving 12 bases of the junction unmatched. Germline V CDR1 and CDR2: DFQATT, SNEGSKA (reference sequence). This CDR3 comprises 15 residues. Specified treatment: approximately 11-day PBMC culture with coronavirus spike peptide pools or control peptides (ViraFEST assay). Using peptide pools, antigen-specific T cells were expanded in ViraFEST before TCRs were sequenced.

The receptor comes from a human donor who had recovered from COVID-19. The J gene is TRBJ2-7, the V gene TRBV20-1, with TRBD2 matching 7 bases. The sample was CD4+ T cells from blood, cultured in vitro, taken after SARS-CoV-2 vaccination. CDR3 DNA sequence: TGCAGTGCGAATCGCGCGGGGGTGGCGTCCTACGAGCAGTACTTC. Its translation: CSANRAGVASYEQYF.